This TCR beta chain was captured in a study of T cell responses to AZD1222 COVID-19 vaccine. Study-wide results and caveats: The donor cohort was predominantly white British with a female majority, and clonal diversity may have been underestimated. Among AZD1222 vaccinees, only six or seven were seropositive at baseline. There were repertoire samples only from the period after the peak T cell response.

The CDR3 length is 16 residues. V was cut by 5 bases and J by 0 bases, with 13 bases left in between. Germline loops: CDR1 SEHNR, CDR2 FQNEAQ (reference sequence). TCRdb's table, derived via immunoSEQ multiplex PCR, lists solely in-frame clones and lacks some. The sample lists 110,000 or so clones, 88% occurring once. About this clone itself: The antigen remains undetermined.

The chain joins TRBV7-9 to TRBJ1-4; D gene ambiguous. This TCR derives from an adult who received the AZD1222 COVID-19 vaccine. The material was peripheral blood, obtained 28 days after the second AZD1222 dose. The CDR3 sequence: CASSPSGSATNEKLFF. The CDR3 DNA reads TGTGCCAGCAGCCCCTCTGGGTCCGCAACTAATGAAAAACTGTTTTTT.